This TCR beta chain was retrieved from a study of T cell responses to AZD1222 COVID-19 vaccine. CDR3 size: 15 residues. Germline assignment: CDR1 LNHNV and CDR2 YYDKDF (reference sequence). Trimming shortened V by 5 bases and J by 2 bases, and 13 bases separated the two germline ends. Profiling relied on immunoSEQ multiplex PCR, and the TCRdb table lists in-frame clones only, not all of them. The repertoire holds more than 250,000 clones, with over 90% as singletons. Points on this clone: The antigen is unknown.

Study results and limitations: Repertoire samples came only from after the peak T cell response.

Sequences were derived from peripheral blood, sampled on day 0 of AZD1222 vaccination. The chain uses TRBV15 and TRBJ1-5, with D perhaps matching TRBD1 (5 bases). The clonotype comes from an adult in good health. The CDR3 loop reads CATSWGSLGNQPQHF. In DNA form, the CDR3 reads TGTGCCACCAGCTGGGGGTCTTTAGGCAATCAGCCCCAGCATTTT.